This T cell receptor (beta chain) was captured in a study of blood T cell repertoires in COVID-19. Methods used by the authors: For nucleated cells, counts were estimated from reference gene primer amplification. Repertoires were generated with immunoSEQ multiplex PCR, while TCRdb's copy carries only in-frame clones and drops some. V and J calls and clone size are copied from that table; D and trimming were computed from the DNA. The data hold roughly 200,000 clones, with around 84% observed a single time. CDR3 length: 15 residues. With 5 bases clipped from V and 5 bases from J, the junction kept 8 bases outside the gene matches. Germline CDR1 SGHAT, CDR2 FQNNGV.

This TCR came from a human donor in a cohort sampled during active COVID-19. The chain combines TRBV11-2 with TRBJ2-1; 8 bases fit TRBD2. The specimen was peripheral blood. In nucleotides, the CDR3 is TGTGCCAGCAGCCCATTAGCGGGACGACACAATGAGCAGTTCTTC. Amino acids: CASSPLAGRHNEQFF.